Sequencing of this T cell receptor beta chain was carried out in a study of neurological immune-mediated disorders. Germline V CDR1 and CDR2: SGHRS, YFSETQ. This CDR3 is built from 14 residues. J was trimmed by 14 bases and V by 4 bases; bases with no gene match: 12. This clonotype was found many times. Via MiXCR, TCRdb re-called the 5' RACE reads, giving one row per CDR3 protein. There are about 79,000 distinct CDR3 sequences in the sample; roughly an eighth occur only once, and roughly 7.3% lies in the top ten. Sequences were obtained from PBMCs. This chain links TRBV5-1 with TRBJ1-6, with 7 bases identical to TRBD1. The clonotype originates from a woman aged 45-65 years in good health. The CDR3 is CASSLDRVKGTLHF. CDR3 nucleotides: TGCGCCAGCAGCCTCGACAGGGTGAAGGGGACCCTCCACTTT.